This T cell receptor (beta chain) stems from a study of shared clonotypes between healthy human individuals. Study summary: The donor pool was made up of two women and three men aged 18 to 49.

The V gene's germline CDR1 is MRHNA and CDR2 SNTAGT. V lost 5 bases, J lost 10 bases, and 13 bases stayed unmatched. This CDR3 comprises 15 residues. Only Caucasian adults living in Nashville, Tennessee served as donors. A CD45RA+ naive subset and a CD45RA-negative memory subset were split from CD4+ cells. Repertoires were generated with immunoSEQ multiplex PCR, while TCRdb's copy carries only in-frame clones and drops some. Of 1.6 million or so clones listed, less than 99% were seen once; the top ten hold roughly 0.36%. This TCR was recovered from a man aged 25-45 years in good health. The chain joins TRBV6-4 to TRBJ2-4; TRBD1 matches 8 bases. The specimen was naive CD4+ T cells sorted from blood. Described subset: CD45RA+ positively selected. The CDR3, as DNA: TGTGCCAGCAGTACACACAGGACAGGGTGGTGGATTCAGTACTTC. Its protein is CASSTHRTGWWIQYF.